This is a list of T cell receptor beta chains from one sample in a study of blood T cells in healthy people across ages. TCRdb called the 5' RACE reads again in MiXCR, with one record for every CDR3 protein. The sample has around 710,000 distinct CDR3 sequences; 40% to 45% are singletons. Sequencing was performed on blood. Receptors originate from a woman aged 55 to 70 in good health. CDR3s include the opening cysteine and the closing phenylalanine or tryptophan. A D gene is named only where the DNA matches it firmly. Clone size, where shown, is once, few, many, or a class for clones that have expanded.

TRBJ2-1 - - TRBV5-1 TGCGCCAGCAGAACACTCCCGGGAGTTAGCGACGAGCAGTTCTTC CASRTLPGVSDEQFF
TRBJ1-2 - - TRBV20-1 TGCACTCCCCCGATTTCAGATGGCTACACCTTC CTPPISDGYTF
TRBJ1-5 - - TRBV6-2/TRBV6-3 TGTGCCAGCAGCGTCAGGGATGGGGGGAATCAGCCCCAGCATTTT CASSVRDGGNQPQHF
TRBJ1-5 - - TRBV27 TGTGCCAGCAGTGCAACTCCGGGCGGATATAGCAATCAGCCCCAGCATTTT CASSATPGGYSNQPQHF
TRBJ2-3 few TRBD2 TRBV12-3/TRBV12-4 TGTGCCAGCAGTTTCGGGAGGATAGATACGCAGTATTTT CASSFGRIDTQYF
TRBJ2-4 once - TRBV6-1 TGTGCCAGCAGTGAAGCGCTTTGGGAGCGAAACATTCAGTACTTC CASSEALWERNIQYF
TRBJ2-1 few - TRBV6-5 TGTGCCAGCAGGAATCAGGCGGGTGCCTACAATGAGCAGTTCTTC CASRNQAGAYNEQFF
TRBJ1-6 once TRBD1 TRBV28 TGTGCCAGCAGCCCTCCCCAGCCGCGCGGGACAGGGAGCTCCTATAATTCACCCCTCCACTTT CASSPPQPRGTGSSYNSPLHF
TRBJ2-3 - - TRBV21-1 TGTGCCAGCAGCCCCGGCCTAGCGGATAGCACAGATACGCAGTATTTT CASSPGLADSTDTQYF
TRBJ2-7 - TRBD1 TRBV11-2 TGTGCCAGCAGCCTGGGACAGGCGATTTCCAACGAGCAGTACTTC CASSLGQAISNEQYF
TRBJ2-1 - - TRBV13 TGTGCCAGCAGCTTAGGTCTGGGGGATGAGTGGGACAATGAGCAGTTCTTC CASSLGLGDEWDNEQFF
TRBJ1-2 - - TRBV6-1 TGTGCCAGCAGTGTCGGAGGCGGGACAACTAACTATGGCTACACCTTC CASSVGGGTTNYGYTF
TRBJ2-6 - - TRBV20-1 TGCAGTGCTGGAAGTAGCTCTGGGGCCAACGTCCTGACTTTC CSAGSSSGANVLTF
TRBJ2-3 - - TRBV20-1 TGCAGTCAAGAGTGGGGAAGAACAGATACGCAGTATTTT CSQEWGRTDTQYF
TRBJ2-1 - TRBD2 TRBV6-2/TRBV6-3 TGTGCCAGCAGTTGGACTAGCGGGGGAGGTGAGCAGTTCTTC CASSWTSGGGEQFF
TRBJ1-4 once TRBD1 TRBV10-3 TGTGGTCGTAGGGACAGCTCTAATGAAAAACTGTTTTTT CGRRDSSNEKLFF
TRBJ2-7 few - TRBV11-2 TGTGCCAGCAATCCTTCCTCAGGGCAGACCTACGAGCAGTACTTC CASNPSSGQTYEQYF
TRBJ1-2 once TRBD1 TRBV6-6 TGTGCCAGCAAGGACAGGGGAGGCTATGGCTACACCTTC CASKDRGGYGYTF
TRBJ2-1 few TRBD2 TRBV28 TGTGCCAGCAGCCCCTTGACTCTAGCGGGAGGGGTTGAGCAGTTCTTC CASSPLTLAGGVEQFF
TRBJ2-1 - TRBD1 TRBV29-1 TGCAGCGTTGATAGAACAGGGGTTCTCAATGAGCAGTTCTTC CSVDRTGVLNEQFF
TRBJ2-7 few TRBD1 TRBV20-1 TGCAGTGCTAGACAGGGGGCCTACGAGCAGTACTTC CSARQGAYEQYF
TRBJ1-2 - - TRBV7-2 TGTGCCAGCAGCTTAGTGAGGGGGGGGGCGGCTGGCTACACCTTC CASSLVRGGAAGYTF
TRBJ2-3 - TRBD2 TRBV4-3 TGCGCCAGCAGCCAAGAGGGACTAGCGACGGCAGATACGCAGTATTTT CASSQEGLATADTQYF
TRBJ2-5 - - TRBV12-3/TRBV12-4 TGTGCCAGCAGTGTAAGCAGGGGTGGTGGGGAGCAGTACTTC CASSVSRGGGEQYF
TRBJ2-2 - TRBD1 TRBV20-1 TGCAGTTCCAAGGGACAGGGTGACACCGGGGAGCTGTTTTTT CSSKGQGDTGELFF
TRBJ1-2 - - TRBV12-3/TRBV12-4 TGTGCCAGCAGTCCCATGACAACTCTGGACTACACCTTC CASSPMTTLDYTF
TRBJ2-7 few TRBD1 TRBV7-2 TGTGCCAGCAGCCCCGACAGGGCAGCCTACGAGCAGTACTTC CASSPDRAAYEQYF
TRBJ1-6 few - TRBV20-1 TGCAGTGCTCACCGGGACGGCTCCTATAATTCACCCCTCCACTTT CSAHRDGSYNSPLHF
TRBJ2-1 few TRBD2 TRBV5-5 TGTGCCAGCAGCTCCCCGGGACTAGCTATGAATGAGCAGTTCTTC CASSSPGLAMNEQFF
TRBJ2-5 few TRBD2 TRBV30 TGTGCCTGGAGTGTCGGACTAGCGCAAGAGACCCAGTACTTC CAWSVGLAQETQYF
TRBJ2-1 - - TRBV6-5 TGTGCCAGCAGCCCCAAGGGACCCTACAATGAGCAGTTCTTC CASSPKGPYNEQFF
TRBJ2-7 - TRBD2 TRBV7-2 TGTGCCAGCAGCACTAGCGGCCAATCCTACAATGAGCAGTACTTC CASSTSGQSYNEQYF
TRBJ2-7 - TRBD2 TRBV20-1 TGCAGTGCCGGAGAACCCGGGACTAGCGCGTCTTACGAGCAGTACTTC CSAGEPGTSASYEQYF
TRBJ2-5 - - TRBV30 TGTGCCTGGAGTGTGGGGGGCCCCCAAGAGACCCAGTACTTC CAWSVGGPQETQYF
TRBJ2-1 - TRBD2 TRBV5-6 TGTGCCAGCTTCTTCGACAACACGGGGGGGCCCTACAATGAGCAGTTCTTC CASFFDNTGGPYNEQFF
TRBJ2-7 few TRBD2 TRBV7-2 TGTGCCAGCAGCTTCGCGACTAGCGGGAGTACATCCTACGAGCAGTACTTC CASSFATSGSTSYEQYF
TRBJ2-4 once - TRBV4-2 TGTGCCAGCAGCCAAGGGACTTTCCCTGGGGAGCAGTACTTC CASSQGTFPGEQYF
TRBJ2-1 - - TRBV4-3 TGCGCCAGCAGCCACTTACCTGGGACGAGCGGTGGGAATGAGCAGTTCTTC CASSHLPGTSGGNEQFF
TRBJ2-5 - TRBD2 TRBV18 TGTGCCAGCTCACCAACATCTCCGGGACTAGCGGAGACCCAGTACTTC CASSPTSPGLAETQYF
TRBJ2-1 - TRBD2 TRBV28 TGTGCCAGCAACTCGGGACTAGCGGGAGGGCTCTGGTTCTTC CASNSGLAGGLWFF
TRBJ1-1 - - TRBV12-5 TGTGCTAGTGTAGGGGGTACGAAGACAGAGAAGAACACTGAAGCTTTCTTT CASVGGTKTEKNTEAFF
TRBJ2-3 few - TRBV6-2/TRBV6-3 TGTGCCAGCAGTAGGCTAGCCTTTTATTACACAGATACGCAGTATTTT CASSRLAFYYTDTQYF
TRBJ1-1 - - TRBV12-3/TRBV12-4 TGTGCCAGCAGTTCCGGTCAGACGAACACTGAAGCTTTCTTT CASSSGQTNTEAFF
TRBJ2-7 few - TRBV29-1 TGCAGCGTTGCTGCCAGGAGTAGGGAGCAGTACTTC CSVAARSREQYF
TRBJ2-6 few - TRBV7-2 TGTGCCAGCAGCTTAGCAGGCCCGTTGTCCAACGTCCTGACTTTC CASSLAGPLSNVLTF
TRBJ1-1 - TRBD1 TRBV5-1 TGCGCCAGCAGCTTTACAGGGGAGCCGAACACTGAAGCTTTCTTT CASSFTGEPNTEAFF
TRBJ1-2 - - TRBV30 TGTGCCTGGAGTGTAGGGGGAATCTCAGGAGGCTACACCTTC CAWSVGGISGGYTF
TRBJ2-3 - - TRBV6-1 TGTGCCAGCAGTGAAGGCGTGTCGGCGCAGTATTTT CASSEGVSAQYF
TRBJ2-5 - TRBD2 TRBV5-8 TGTGCCAGCAGCTCCTCCTCCGGGACTAGCGGGACAAGGGGGGAGACCCAGTACTTC CASSSSSGTSGTRGETQYF
TRBJ2-4 - - TRBV4-2 TGTGCCAGCAGCCAAGTCGGAGCTGGGGACATTCAGTACTTC CASSQVGAGDIQYF
TRBJ2-3 - TRBD2 TRBV28 TGTGCCAGCAGCTTAGGACTAGCGCCCACAGATACGCAGTATTTT CASSLGLAPTDTQYF
TRBJ2-3 - - TRBV29-1 TGCAGCGTTGTATGGAGAAAAACAGATACGCAGTATTTT CSVVWRKTDTQYF
TRBJ2-1 - - TRBV28 TGTGCCAGCAGTTTGAGAAACAATGAGCAGTTCTTC CASSLRNNEQFF
TRBJ1-5 few TRBD1 TRBV6-6 TGTGCCAGCAGTTCACTAGGGACAGGGGATCGTCAGCCCCAGCATTTT CASSSLGTGDRQPQHF
TRBJ2-5 few - TRBV6-5 TGTGCCAGCAGCCTAGACAGATGGGAGACCCAGTACTTC CASSLDRWETQYF
TRBJ1-2 - - TRBV28 TGTGCCAGCAGTTTAGCCCTTGTGGGGGTTGAGGGAGGCGGCTATGGCTACACCTTC CASSLALVGVEGGGYGYTF
TRBJ2-5 many TRBD2 TRBV6-2/TRBV6-3 TGTGCCAGCAGGCCGGGACTAGCGGGGGAAGAGACCCAGTACTTC CASRPGLAGEETQYF
TRBJ2-7 - TRBD2 TRBV5-1 TGCGCCAGCAGCTTGGATCTAGCGGGGATGTACTTC CASSLDLAGMYF
TRBJ2-3 - - TRBV25-1 TGTGCCAGCAGTGAGGCCCCAGGGTACACAGATACGCAGTATTTT CASSEAPGYTDTQYF